The sequence of this T cell receptor beta chain was determined in a study of T cell clonality in common variable immunodeficiency. Study-wide findings and caveats: Shared TCRbeta clones were fewer between CVID subjects than controls. Fewer deletions and N-nucleotide insertions were reportedly seen in common variable immunodeficiency TCR beta sequences.

This clone was counted at least ten times. Its antigen is unidentified. The observed sequence ends 3 residues before the CDR3 terminus, with the missing tail filled in from the germline J gene. The germline V gene has CDR1 SGHAT and CDR2 FQDESV (reference sequence). Germline trimming cut 7 bases from V and 4 bases from J; bases unmatched to any gene: 1. The CDR3 extends over 11 amino acids. CVID and control samples used equivalent genomic DNA input. The assay was immunoSEQ multiplex PCR, and TCRdb's table has in-frame clones only and misses some. The sample presents 35,000 to 55,000 clones, none singletons. Heparinized whole blood, 5 to 8 ml, came from each donor.

The material sequenced was peripheral blood mononuclear cells. The chain carries TRBV11-1 and TRBJ2-7; 7 bases fit TRBD2. The receptor was isolated from a person between 18 and 70 years old in good health. The sequenced part of the CDR3 DNA is TGTGCCAGCACCGGGGGGTACGAG. Translating it yields CASTGGYE. The whole CDR3 region reads CASTGGYEQYF.